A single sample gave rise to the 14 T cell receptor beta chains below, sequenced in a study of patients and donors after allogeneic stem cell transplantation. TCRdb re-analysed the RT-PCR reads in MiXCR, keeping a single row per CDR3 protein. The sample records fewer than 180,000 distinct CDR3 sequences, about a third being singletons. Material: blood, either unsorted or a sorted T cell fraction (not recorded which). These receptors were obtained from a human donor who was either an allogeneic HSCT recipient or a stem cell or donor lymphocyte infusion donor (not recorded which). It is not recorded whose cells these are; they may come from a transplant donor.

The CDR3 nucleotides read TGTGCCAGCAGCCCAGCGGGGGTGAACACCGGGGAGCTGTTTTTT. This translates into CASSPAGVNTGELFF. The rearrangement uses TRBV7-2 and TRBJ2-2, with TRBD2 identical over 8 bases. CDR1 and CDR2 (germline): SGHTA, FQGNSA. Unmatched junction bases numbered 3, after V lost 5 bases and J lost 1 base. This CDR3 spans 15 amino acids.

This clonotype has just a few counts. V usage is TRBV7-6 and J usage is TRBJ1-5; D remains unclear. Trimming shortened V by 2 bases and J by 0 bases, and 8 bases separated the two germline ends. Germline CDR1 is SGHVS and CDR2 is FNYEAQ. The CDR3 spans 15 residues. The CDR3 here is CASSLSVASNQPQHF. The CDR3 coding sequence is TGTGCCAGCAGCTTATCGGTTGCTAGCAATCAGCCCCAGCATTTT.

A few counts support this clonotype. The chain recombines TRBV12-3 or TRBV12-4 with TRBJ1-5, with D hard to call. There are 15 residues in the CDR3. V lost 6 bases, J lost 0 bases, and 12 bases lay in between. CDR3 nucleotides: TGTGCCAGCAGCCTATTGTGGAATAGCAATCAGCCCCAGCATTTT. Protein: CASSLLWNSNQPQHF.

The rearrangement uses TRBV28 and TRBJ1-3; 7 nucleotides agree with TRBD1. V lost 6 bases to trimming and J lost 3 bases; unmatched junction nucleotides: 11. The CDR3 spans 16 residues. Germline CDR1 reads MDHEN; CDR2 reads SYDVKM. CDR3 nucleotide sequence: TGTGCCAGCAGGGTACAGGGGATAAGTGGTGGAAACACCATATATTTT. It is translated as CASRVQGISGGNTIYF.

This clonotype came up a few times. The CDR3 nucleotides read TGTGCCAGCAGTTTTTCGGGAGGGAGTTCACCCCTCCACTTT. Translating gives CASSFSGGSSPLHF. The chain recombines TRBV12-3 or TRBV12-4 with TRBJ1-6; D gene unclear. V dropped 3 bases and J dropped 9 bases, with 12 bases sitting between them. This CDR3 is 14 amino acids long.

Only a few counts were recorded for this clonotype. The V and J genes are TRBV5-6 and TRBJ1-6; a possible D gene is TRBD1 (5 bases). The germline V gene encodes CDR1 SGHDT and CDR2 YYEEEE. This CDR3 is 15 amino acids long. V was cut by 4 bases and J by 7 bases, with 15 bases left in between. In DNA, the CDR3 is TGTGCCAGCAGCAAGAGACAGTTCCGGAATTCACCCCTCCACTTT. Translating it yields CASSKRQFRNSPLHF.

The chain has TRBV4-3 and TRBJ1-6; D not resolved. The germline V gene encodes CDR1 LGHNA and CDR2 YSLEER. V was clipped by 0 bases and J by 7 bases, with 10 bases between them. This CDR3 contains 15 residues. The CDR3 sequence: CASSQERHGNSPLHF. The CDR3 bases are TGCGCCAGCAGCCAAGAGCGACACGGAAATTCACCCCTCCACTTT.

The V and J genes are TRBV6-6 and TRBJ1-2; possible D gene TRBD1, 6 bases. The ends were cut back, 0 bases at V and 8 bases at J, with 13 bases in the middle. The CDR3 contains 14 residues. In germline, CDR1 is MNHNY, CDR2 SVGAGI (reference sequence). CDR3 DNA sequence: TGTGCCAGCAGTTACTCCGTAACAGGGAAGGGCTACACCTTC. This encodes CASSYSVTGKGYTF.

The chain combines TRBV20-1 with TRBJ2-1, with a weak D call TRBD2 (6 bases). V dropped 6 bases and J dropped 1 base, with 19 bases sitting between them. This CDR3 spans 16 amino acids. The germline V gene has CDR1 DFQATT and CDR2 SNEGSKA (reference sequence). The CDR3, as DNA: TGCAGTGCCAAACCGGGACTTCGTTTTTCCTACAATGAGCAGTTCTTC. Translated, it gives CSAKPGLRFSYNEQFF.

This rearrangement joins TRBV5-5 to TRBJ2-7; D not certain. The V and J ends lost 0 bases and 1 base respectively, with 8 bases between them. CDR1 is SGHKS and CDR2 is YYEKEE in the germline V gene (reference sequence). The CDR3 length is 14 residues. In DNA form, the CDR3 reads TGTGCCAGCAGCTTGGAGGACCCGTCCTACGAGCAGTACGTC. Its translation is CASSLEDPSYEQYV.

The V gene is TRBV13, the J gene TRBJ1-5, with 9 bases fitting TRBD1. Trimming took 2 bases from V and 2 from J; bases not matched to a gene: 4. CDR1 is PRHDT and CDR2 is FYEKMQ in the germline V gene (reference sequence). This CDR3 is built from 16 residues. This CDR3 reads CASSLRTGAGNQPQHF. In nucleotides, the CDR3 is TGTGCCAGCAGCTTAAGGACAGGGGCGGGCAATCAGCCCCAGCATTTT.

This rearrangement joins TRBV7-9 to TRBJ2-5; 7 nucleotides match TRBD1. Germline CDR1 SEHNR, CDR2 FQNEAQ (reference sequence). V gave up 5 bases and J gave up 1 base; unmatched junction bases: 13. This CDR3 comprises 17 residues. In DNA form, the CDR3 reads TGTGCCAGCAGCCTCCCTGGAGTAAGGACAGGCCAAGAGACCCAGTACTTC. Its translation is CASSLPGVRTGQETQYF.

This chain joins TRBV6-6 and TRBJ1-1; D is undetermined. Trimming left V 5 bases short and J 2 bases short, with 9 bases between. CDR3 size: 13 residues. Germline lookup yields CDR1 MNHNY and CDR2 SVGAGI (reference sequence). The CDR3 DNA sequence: TGTGCCAGCAGTACCCGGGATAACACTGAAGCTTTCTTT. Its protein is CASSTRDNTEAFF.

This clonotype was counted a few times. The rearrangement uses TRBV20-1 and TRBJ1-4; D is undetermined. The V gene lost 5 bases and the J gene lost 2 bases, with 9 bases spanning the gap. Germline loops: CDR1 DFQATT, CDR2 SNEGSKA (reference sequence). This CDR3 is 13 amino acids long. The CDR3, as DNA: TGCAGTGCTTTACAGCCCACTAATGAAAAACTGTTTTTT. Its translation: CSALQPTNEKLFF.